This T cell receptor (beta chain) was obtained from a study of vaccination and CD4 T cells after COVID-19. Study-wide background: Convalescent individuals numbered four females and six males, two being Hispanic.

Findings of the study overall: The rise in median SARS-CoV-2-reactive clonotypes, from approximately 21 to 40, was not significant.

In the case of this clonotype: Its specificity is not known.

CDR1 is MNHEY, CDR2 SVGAGI, per germline. This CDR3 is built from 12 residues. The V and J ends lost 0 bases and 7 bases respectively, with 6 bases between them. Cultured CD4+ T-cell DNA underwent Oncomine TCR Beta short-read sequencing. The template was genomic DNA from cultured CD4+ T cells. One entry per CDR3 protein, called by TCRdb with MiXCR from the PCR reads. Of 14,000 or so distinct CDR3 sequences in the sample, about 29% were seen once. As for treatment: 10-day PBMC culture with coronavirus spike peptide pools or control peptides (ViraFEST assay). Antigen-specific T cell expansion with peptide pools preceded TCR sequencing in the ViraFEST approach.

The J gene is TRBJ2-5, the V gene TRBV6-5; D ambiguous. The sample was cultured CD4+ T cells from blood. The TCR comes from a human donor with COVID-19. CDR3 DNA: TGTGCCAGCAGTTACTCAGTAGGGACCCAGTACTTC. Protein sequence: CASSYSVGTQYF.